This T cell receptor (beta chain) was documented in a study of blood T cell repertoires in COVID-19. Study-level background: In each case, the material was cDNA or gDNA derived from T cells, B-cell-depleted T cells, or PBMCs.

The V gene lost 4 bases and the J gene lost 0 bases, with 11 bases spanning the gap. Germline assignment: CDR1 SGHRS and CDR2 YFSETQ. This CDR3 has 15 amino acids. Clones were read by immunoSEQ multiplex PCR, and TCRdb kept only the in-frame ones, dropping some. In the table there are roughly 240,000 clones, about 86% of which are singletons. The rearrangement uses TRBV5-1 and TRBJ2-1; D is perhaps TRBD1 (5 bases). The source is a man aged 18 to 30 with active or convalescent COVID-19. What was sequenced was peripheral blood. CDR3 region: CASSLQDSSYNEQFF. CDR3 DNA: TGCGCCAGCAGCCTACAGGATTCCTCCTACAATGAGCAGTTCTTC.